A single sample is the source of the 9 T cell receptor beta chains below, sequenced in a study of CD8 T cells in Susac syndrome. RNA in amounts of roughly 0.45 to 1 ug was reverse transcribed with random hexamers. In TCRdb, the immunoSEQ multiplex PCR reads were re-called with MiXCR into one record per CDR3 protein. The table shows about 140,000 distinct CDR3 sequences, with around 95% occurring only once. The sequenced sample was CD8+ T cells from PBMCs. These receptors were collected from a human donor with Susac syndrome.

This clonotype appeared a single time. J is TRBJ2-5 and V is TRBV11-2; D may be TRBD1 or TRBD2 (5 bases each). Trimming cost V 1 base and J 7 bases, with 16 bases left between them. The CDR3 is 15 amino acids. CDR1 and CDR2 from the germline V gene are SGHAT and FQNNGV. The CDR3 DNA reads as TGTGCCAGCAGCTTAGGGGACCTCCCGGTGGCGACCCAGTACTTC. Translation gives CASSLGDLPVATQYF.

This clonotype was recorded a few times. The chain links TRBV3-1 to TRBJ1-2, with D perhaps matching TRBD1 (5 bases). Germline CDR1 reads LGHDT; CDR2 reads YNNKEL (reference sequence). CDR3 length: 11 amino acids. V dropped 5 bases and J dropped 5 bases, with 6 bases sitting between them. The CDR3 is CASSDSYGYTF. The CDR3, as DNA: TGTGCCAGCAGCGACAGTTATGGCTACACCTTC.

This clonotype was detected once. CDR3 nucleotides: TGTGCCATCAGTGAGGCAGGGGACATAATGGCCGTCTACGAGCAGTACTTC. This codes for CAISEAGDIMAVYEQYF. The chain couples TRBV10-3 to TRBJ2-7; D perhaps matches TRBD1 (6 bases). Germline V gene sequence: CDR1 ENHRY, CDR2 SYGVKD. V lost 2 bases and J 3 bases, leaving 20 bases between the germline ends. This CDR3 is 17 amino acids long.

The chain uses TRBV4-1 and TRBJ2-6; possible D gene TRBD1, 6 bases. V was trimmed by 0 bases and J by 2 bases, leaving 8 bases between them. The V gene's germline CDR1 is MGHRA and CDR2 YSYEKL. The CDR3 runs to 16 residues. In nucleotides, the CDR3 is TGCGCCAGCAGCCAAGAGGGGGCGACTGGGGCCAACGTCCTGACTTTC. This translates into CASSQEGATGANVLTF.

The CDR3 is CATRPQGRETQYF. The CDR3 nucleotides read TGTGCCACCAGGCCACAGGGGCGGGAGACCCAGTACTTC. The chain is built from TRBV15 and TRBJ2-5; 7 bases are shared with TRBD1. There are 13 residues in the CDR3. The V gene's germline CDR1 is LNHNV and CDR2 YYDKDF (reference sequence). The J segment lost 5 bases and the V segment lost 6 bases, leaving 6 bases of the junction unmatched.

The J gene is TRBJ2-7, the V gene TRBV4-1; possible D gene TRBD2, 6 bases. V gave up 5 bases and J gave up 2 bases, with 16 bases separating them. The length of the CDR3 is 15 residues. Germline V gene lookup returns CDR1 MGHRA and CDR2 YSYEKL. The DNA for the CDR3 is TGCGCCAGCAGCATTTCTAGCGATCCGGCCTACGAGCAGTACTTC. It codes for CASSISSDPAYEQYF.

V gene TRBV11-2 combines with J gene TRBJ2-1, with 13 bases matching TRBD2. Trimming at V came to 3 bases and at J to 8 bases, leaving 7 bases not matched to a gene. The CDR3 runs 16 residues. Germline-derived CDR1 and CDR2 are SGHAT and FQNNGV. CDR3 nucleotides: TGTGCCAGCAGCTTGGGGGGACTAGCGGGAAACTATGAGCAGTTCTTC. It specifies CASSLGGLAGNYEQFF.

This rearrangement joins TRBV11-2 to TRBJ2-5; 13 bases agree with TRBD2. This CDR3 contains 18 residues. Germline CDR1 SGHAT, CDR2 FQNNGV. With 1 base clipped from V and 0 bases from J, the junction kept 5 bases outside the gene matches. CDR3 in DNA: TGTGCCAGCAGCTTAGTTACTAGCGGGAGGGTTCACCAAGAGACCCAGTACTTC. This codes for CASSLVTSGRVHQETQYF. Full variable domain (outside the CDR3, taken from reference TRBV11-2 and TRBJ2-5): EAGVAQSPRYKIIEKRQSVAFWCNPISGHATLYWYQQILGQGPKLLIQFQNNGVVDDSQLPKDRFSAERLKGVDSTLKIQPAKLEDSAVYLCASSLVTSGRVHQETQYFGPGTRLLVL.

In this sample, this clonotype turned up a few times. The gene calls are TRBV28 and TRBJ2-7; unclear D gene. CDR1 and CDR2 (germline): MDHEN, SYDVKM. The V end was cut by 3 bases, the J end by 5 bases, with 5 bases between. The CDR3 has 11 amino acids. The CDR3 loop is CASSFEDEQYF. CDR3 DNA sequence: TGTGCCAGCAGTTTTGAAGACGAGCAGTACTTC. Using reference TRBV28 and TRBJ2-7 for the parts outside the CDR3, the full variable domain is DVKVTQSSRYLVKRTGEKVFLECVQDMDHENMFWYRQDPGLGLRLIYFSYDVKMKEKGDIPEGYSVSREKKERFSLILESASTNQTSMYLCASSFEDEQYFGPGTRLTVT.